The next 19 T cell receptor beta chains were all read from a single sample in a study of OX40 agonist ivuxolimab in advanced cancers. Sequencing used immunoSEQ multiplex PCR; TCRdb keeps in-frame clones, though not all of them. The sample contains 50,000 to 70,000 clones, roughly 86% of which appear only once. The sequencing used CD4+ or CD8+ T cells sorted from blood, collected in a trial of the OX40 agonist ivuxolimab. These receptors originate from an adult with an advanced solid tumor such as melanoma, head and neck, liver or kidney cancer.

The sample holds one count of this clone. The chain employs TRBV10-3 and TRBJ2-5, with D hard to call. The V gene's germline CDR1 is ENHRY and CDR2 SYGVKD. V was clipped by 3 bases and J by 0 bases, with 8 bases between them. This CDR3 is built from 14 residues. The CDR3 DNA is TGTGCCATCAGTGAAAGACCGTACCAAGAGACCCAGTACTTC. Residues: CAISERPYQETQYF.

The J gene is TRBJ1-2, the V gene TRBV6-6; D is ambiguous. The CDR3 is 14 residues long. Trimming removed 4 bases from V and 7 bases from J, with 16 bases in between. Germline CDR1 reads MNHNY; CDR2 reads SVGAGI (reference sequence). This chain's CDR3 is CASSSLVGSGGYTF. CDR3 nucleotides: TGTGCCAGCAGTTCACTCGTGGGGTCGGGTGGCTACACCTTC.

This clone was counted between two and nine times. The chain combines TRBV5-1 with TRBJ1-3, with 7 bases aligning to TRBD1. The V gene's germline CDR1 is SGHRS and CDR2 YFSETQ. J lost 3 bases, V lost 8 bases, and 5 bases had no gene match. The CDR3 spans 13 residues. The CDR3 reads CASTTGVGNTIYF. CDR3 nucleotides: TGCGCCAGTACTACAGGGGTTGGAAACACCATATATTTT.

The chain employs TRBV6-5 and TRBJ2-7; D is undetermined. CDR3 length: 11 amino acids. Looked up from germline, CDR1 is MNHEY and CDR2 is SVGAGI. Trimming removed 10 bases from V and 2 bases from J, with 9 bases in between. CDR3 region: CATRSTYEQYV. CDR3 in DNA: TGTGCCACCAGGAGTACCTACGAGCAGTACGTC.

The rearrangement links TRBV4-1 to TRBJ2-1; perhaps TRBD2 as D (6 bases). The CDR3 sequence is 14 residues long. Germline V gene sequence: CDR1 MGHRA, CDR2 YSYEKL. V lost 1 base and J lost 5, with 9 bases in between. As DNA, the CDR3 is TGCGCCAGCAGCCAAGCGGGGACTGACAATGAGCAGTTCTTC. Encoded protein: CASSQAGTDNEQFF.

CDR3 in DNA: TGTGCCTGTGAGTGGTGGAACACTGAAGCTTTCTTT. It codes for CACEWWNTEAFF. The rearrangement links TRBV30 to TRBJ1-1; no definite D call. Germline CDR1 reads GTSNPN; CDR2 reads SVGIG (reference sequence). This CDR3 region has 12 residues. Trimming cost V 6 bases and J 1 base, with 9 bases left between them.

This CDR3 reads CASSFFSGQTQYF. CDR3 DNA: TGTGCCAGCAGTTTCTTTTCCGGGCAGACCCAGTACTTC. This chain links TRBV27 with TRBJ2-5; no clear D gene. Germline V CDR1 and CDR2: MNHEY, SMNVEV (reference sequence). The CDR3 is 13 residues long. Trimming took off 3 bases at V and 6 bases at J, with 11 bases between the two ends.

The chain joins TRBV6-5 to TRBJ1-1; a possible D gene is TRBD1 (5 bases). Per germline, CDR1 MNHEY and CDR2 SVGAGI. The CDR3 runs to 13 residues. V was shortened by 4 bases and J by 3 bases, with 9 bases between the two germline ends. For the CDR3, the DNA is TGTGCCAGCAGTTTTGGGACGGACACTGAAGCTTTCTTT. Translating gives CASSFGTDTEAFF.

The chain has TRBV18 and TRBJ1-5; no reliable D call. V was cut by 3 bases and J by 0 bases, with 18 bases left in between. The CDR3 sequence is 18 residues long. Germline CDR1 reads KGHSH; CDR2 reads LQKENI. CDR3 nucleotide sequence: TGTGCCAGCTCACCCTCTCGCGAAGATTCTTATAGCAATCAGCCCCAGCATTTT. Its translation: CASSPSREDSYSNQPQHF.

The chain carries TRBV27 and TRBJ2-1, with D perhaps matching TRBD2 (6 bases). V was trimmed by 10 bases and J by 8 bases, leaving 12 bases between them. The CDR3 totals 11 residues. The germline gives CDR1 MNHEY, CDR2 SMNVEV (reference sequence). CDR3 sequence (DNA): TGTGCCACCCTCTGGGGGGATGAGCAGTTCTTC. Residues: CATLWGDEQFF.

The chain joins TRBV9 to TRBJ2-5; weak D call: TRBD2 (5 bases). Germline V gene data show CDR1 as SGDLS and CDR2 as YYNGEE. The V end lost 3 bases, the J end lost 2 bases, and 8 bases lay between the germline ends. The length of the CDR3 is 13 residues. This CDR3 reads CASSEDSQETQYF. CDR3 DNA: TGTGCCAGCAGCGAGGACTCACAAGAGACCCAGTACTTC.

Note on this clone: A much larger clone sits a single nucleotide away, making a read error possible. The chain has TRBV5-4 and TRBJ1-1, with unresolved D. V was pared by 4 bases and J by 1 base, with 5 bases between. This CDR3 spans 12 amino acids. Germline V gives CDR1 SGHNT, CDR2 YYREEE (reference sequence). The CDR3 reads CASSPGNTEAFF. The CDR3 DNA sequence: TGTGCCAGCAGCCCCGGGAACACTGAAGCTTTCTTT.

CDR3 sequence reads: CASSQDRTGGVIAYGYTF. The CDR3 coding sequence is TGCGCCAGCAGCCAAGATCGGACAGGGGGTGTGATTGCTTATGGCTACACCTTC. The genes are TRBV4-3 and TRBJ1-2, with TRBD1 matching over 10 bases. The CDR3 has 18 residues. V dropped 0 bases and J dropped 5; count of bases not matched to a gene: 12. CDR1 LGHNA and CDR2 YSLEER come from the germline V gene.

The chain recombines TRBV7-9 with TRBJ1-5, with D uncertain. Germline CDR1 SEHNR, CDR2 FQNEAQ (reference sequence). This CDR3 has 12 residues. The V gene lost 5 bases and the J gene lost 7 bases, with 9 bases spanning the gap. The CDR3 nucleotides read TGTGCCAGCAGCGCGAGGCGCCAGCCCCAGCATTTT. As protein: CASSARRQPQHF.

CDR3 nucleotide sequence: TGTGCCAGCAGTACTCTCGGTAATGAGCAGTTCTTC. Translating gives CASSTLGNEQFF. J is TRBJ2-1 and V is TRBV28; D gene unclear. CDR1 and CDR2 (germline): MDHEN, SYDVKM. V lost 5 bases and J lost 7, with 9 bases in between. This CDR3 is built from 12 residues.

With respect to this clone: This may arise from a read error, as a much more abundant clone is one base away. Other DNA sequences in the sample encode the same CDR3. The V call is TRBV6-1, the J call TRBJ1-5; D is unclear. The CDR3 runs to 16 residues. Germline V gene sequence: CDR1 MNHNS, CDR2 SASEGT. CDR3 bases: TGTGCCAGTAGTGAATCCCCAGGCCACAGCAATCAGCCCCAGCATTTT. Residues: CASSESPGHSNQPQHF.

This clone has a single count. The chain recombines TRBV29-1 with TRBJ2-1; TRBD2 aligns across 12 bases. With 7 bases clipped from V and 4 bases from J, the junction kept 5 bases outside the gene matches. Looked up from germline, CDR1 is SQVTM and CDR2 is ANQGSEA. The CDR3 spans 14 residues. The CDR3 region is CSALGLAGYNEQFF. The CDR3 region has the DNA TGCAGCGCACTGGGACTAGCGGGTTACAATGAGCAGTTCTTC.

The J gene is TRBJ1-2, the V gene TRBV7-9; a possible D gene is TRBD1 (5 bases). The CDR3 length is 13 residues. The V and J ends lost 4 bases and 3 bases respectively, with 9 bases between them. CDR1 is SEHNR, CDR2 FQNEAQ, per germline (reference sequence). The CDR3 DNA sequence: TGTGCCAGCAGCTCGGGACGGGACTATGGCTACACCTTC. It yields the protein CASSSGRDYGYTF.

This clone was picked up a small number of times. This chain joins TRBV2 and TRBJ1-2; D possibly corresponds to TRBD1 (5 bases). Per germline, CDR1 SNHLY and CDR2 FYNNEI. The V and J ends lost 5 bases and 8 bases respectively, with 12 bases between them. This CDR3 has 12 residues. The CDR3 DNA is TGTGCCAGCAGTCTGGGGGGTAACGGCTACACCTTC. It specifies CASSLGGNGYTF.